This T cell receptor beta chain originates from a study of CD8 T cells in ankylosing spondylitis. Study-wide findings and caveats: Ankylosing spondylitis blood appeared to be characterized by a TCR beta motif of 8 or 9 highly homologous variants.

In its sample, this clonotype was seen a few times. The target antigen is unknown. TCRdb re-called the 5' RACE reads with MiXCR, one entry per CDR3 protein. In the table there are some 150,000 distinct CDR3 sequences, roughly an eighth of which are singletons. CDR1 SGHRS and CDR2 YFSETQ come from the germline V gene. Trimming took 1 base from V and 7 from J, leaving 15 bases between them. There are 15 residues in the CDR3. The sequenced material came from blood, either unsorted or a sorted T cell fraction (not recorded which). This chain links TRBV5-1 with TRBJ2-4, with TRBD1 as a possible D gene (6 bases). The clonotype originates from a female donor with ankylosing spondylitis or in good health (not recorded which). As DNA, the CDR3 is TGCGCCAGCAGCTTGCTCCCAGGGGAAGACAACATTCAGTACTTC. Its translation is CASSLLPGEDNIQYF. Filled out from reference TRBV5-1 and TRBJ2-4, the complete variable domain reads KAGVTQTPRYLIKTRGQQVTLSCSPISGHRSVSWYQQTPGQGLQFLFEYFSETQRNKGNFPGRFSGRQFSNSRSEMNVSTLELGDSALYLCASSLLPGEDNIQYFGAGTRLSVL.